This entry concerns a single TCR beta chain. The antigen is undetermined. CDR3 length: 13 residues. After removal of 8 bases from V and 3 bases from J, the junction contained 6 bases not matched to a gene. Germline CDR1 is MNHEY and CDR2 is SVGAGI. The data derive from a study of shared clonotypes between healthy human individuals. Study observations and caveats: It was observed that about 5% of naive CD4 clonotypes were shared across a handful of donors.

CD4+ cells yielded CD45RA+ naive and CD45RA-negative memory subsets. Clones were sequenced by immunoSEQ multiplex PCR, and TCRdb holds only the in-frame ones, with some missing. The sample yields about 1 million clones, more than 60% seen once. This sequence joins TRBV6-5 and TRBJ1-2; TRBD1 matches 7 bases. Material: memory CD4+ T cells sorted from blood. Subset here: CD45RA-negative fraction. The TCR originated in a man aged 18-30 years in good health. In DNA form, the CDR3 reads TGTGCCAGCCGGGACAGCCTCTACTATGGCTACACCTTC. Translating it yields CASRDSLYYGYTF.